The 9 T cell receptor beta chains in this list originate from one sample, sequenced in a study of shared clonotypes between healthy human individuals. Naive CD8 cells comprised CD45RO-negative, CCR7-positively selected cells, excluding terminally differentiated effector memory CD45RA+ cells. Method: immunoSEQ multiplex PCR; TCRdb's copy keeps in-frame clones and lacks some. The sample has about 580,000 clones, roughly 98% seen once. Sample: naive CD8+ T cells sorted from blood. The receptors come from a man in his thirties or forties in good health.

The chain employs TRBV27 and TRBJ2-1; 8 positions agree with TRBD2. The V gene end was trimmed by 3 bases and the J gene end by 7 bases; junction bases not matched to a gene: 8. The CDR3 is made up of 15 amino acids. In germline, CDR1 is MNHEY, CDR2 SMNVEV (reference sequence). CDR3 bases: TGTGCCAGCAGTTTGACCAGCGGGAGTTGGAATGAGCAGTTCTTC. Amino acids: CASSLTSGSWNEQFF.

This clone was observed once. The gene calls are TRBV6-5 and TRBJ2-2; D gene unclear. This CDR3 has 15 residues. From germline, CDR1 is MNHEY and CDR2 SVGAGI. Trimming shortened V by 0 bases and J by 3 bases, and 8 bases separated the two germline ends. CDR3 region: CASSYSGIDTGELFF. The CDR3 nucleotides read TGTGCCAGCAGTTACTCGGGGATAGACACCGGGGAGCTGTTTTTT.

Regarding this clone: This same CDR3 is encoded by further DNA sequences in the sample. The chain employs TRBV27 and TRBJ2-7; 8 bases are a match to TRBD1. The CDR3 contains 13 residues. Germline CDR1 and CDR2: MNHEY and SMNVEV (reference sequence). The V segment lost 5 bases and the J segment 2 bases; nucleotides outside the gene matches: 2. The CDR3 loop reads CASSGRGPYEQYF. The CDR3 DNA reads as TGTGCCAGCAGTGGCAGGGGGCCCTACGAGCAGTACTTC.

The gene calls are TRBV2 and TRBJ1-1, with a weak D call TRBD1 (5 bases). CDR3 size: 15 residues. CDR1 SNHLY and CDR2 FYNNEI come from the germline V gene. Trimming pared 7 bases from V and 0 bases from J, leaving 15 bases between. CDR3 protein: CASTGRESLNTEAFF. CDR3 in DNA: TGTGCCAGCACCGGCAGGGAGTCTTTGAACACTGAAGCTTTCTTT.

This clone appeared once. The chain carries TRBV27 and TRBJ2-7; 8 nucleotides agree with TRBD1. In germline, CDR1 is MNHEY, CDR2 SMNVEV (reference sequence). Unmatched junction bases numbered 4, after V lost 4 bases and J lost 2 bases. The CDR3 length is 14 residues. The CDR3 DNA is TGTGCCAGCAGTTACAGGGGACAGGCCTACGAGCAGTACTTC. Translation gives CASSYRGQAYEQYF.

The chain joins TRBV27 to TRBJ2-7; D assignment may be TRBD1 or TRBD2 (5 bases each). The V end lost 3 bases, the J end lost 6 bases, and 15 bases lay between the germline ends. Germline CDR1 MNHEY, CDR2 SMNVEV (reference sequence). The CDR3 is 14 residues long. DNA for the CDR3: TGTGCCAGCAGTTTGAGGGACCCCCCTGCCGAGCAGTACTTC. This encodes CASSLRDPPAEQYF.

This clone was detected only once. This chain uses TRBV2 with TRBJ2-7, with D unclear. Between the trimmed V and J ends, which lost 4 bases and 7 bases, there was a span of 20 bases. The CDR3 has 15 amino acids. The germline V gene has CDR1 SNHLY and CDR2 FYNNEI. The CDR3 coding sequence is TGTGCCAGCAGTGGGGTTGCAGCCTCCATGGAAGAGCAGTACTTC. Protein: CASSGVAASMEEQYF.

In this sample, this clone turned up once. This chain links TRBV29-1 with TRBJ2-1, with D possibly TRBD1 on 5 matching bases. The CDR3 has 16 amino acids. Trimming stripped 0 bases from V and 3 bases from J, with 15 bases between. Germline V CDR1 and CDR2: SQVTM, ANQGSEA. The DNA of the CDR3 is TGCAGCGTTGAAGATTTAGTCCAGGGCGTCTACAATGAGCAGTTCTTC. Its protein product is CSVEDLVQGVYNEQFF.

The chain's CDR3 is CASSQGRDRGSGNTIYF. The DNA of the CDR3 is TGCGCCAGCAGCCAAGGCCGGGACAGGGGGTCGGGAAACACCATATATTTT. The chain carries TRBV4-3 and TRBJ1-3, with 11 bases identical to TRBD1. This CDR3 is built from 17 residues. Germline V gene lookup returns CDR1 LGHNA and CDR2 YSLEER. Trimming cost V 1 base and J 4 bases; bases outside gene matches: 6.